The rows below give T cell receptor beta chains drawn from one sample of a study of cytomegalovirus exposure and HLA in healthy donors. TCRdb keeps only in-frame clones here, not all; method: immunoSEQ multiplex PCR. The sample has over 150,000 clones, 80% seen once. The source material was PBMCs. The receptors were gathered from a man in his thirties or forties in good health and CMV-seropositive. The CDR3 runs from the conserved cysteine through the conserved F or W. D genes are given only for firm matches. The size entry is marked missing in some rows and otherwise reads once, few, many or a size class.

>NA|TRBV28|TRBJ2-3|NA
TGTGCCAGCAGCCTGGAGGTAGATACGCAGTATTTT
CASSLEVDTQYF
>NA|TRBV5-5|TRBJ1-5|NA
TGTGCCAGCAGCTTGGTTCCCGGACAGTTTAATCAGCCCCAGCATTTT
CASSLVPGQFNQPQHF
>NA|TRBV5-6|TRBJ2-1|NA
TGTGCCAGCAGCTTGGTGGTGACTAGGGATCCCAATGAGCAGTTCTTC
CASSLVVTRDPNEQFF
>TRBD1|TRBV5-6|TRBJ1-2|once
TGTGCCAGCAGCTTGGGGACAGGGAACTATGGCTACACCTTC
CASSLGTGNYGYTF
>NA|TRBV7-6|TRBJ1-1|few
TGTGCCAGCAGTCCAAATGCGGAGGGAAACACTGAAGCTTTCTTT
CASSPNAEGNTEAFF
>TRBD2|TRBV2|TRBJ2-1|NA
TGTGCCAGCAGTTTTAGCGGGAGTGAGCAGTTCTTC
CASSFSGSEQFF
>NA|TRBV7-9|TRBJ2-6|NA
TGTGCCAGCAGCCCCCAGGGGAGTTCAAGGGCCAACGTCCTGACTTTC
CASSPQGSSRANVLTF
>NA|TRBV30|TRBJ1-6|few
TGTGCCGGCCGGGGTCAACCAAATTCACCCCTCCACTTT
CAGRGQPNSPLHF
>TRBD1|TRBV28|TRBJ2-7|NA
TGTGCCAGCACCCAAGTAGGGACAGGGGCGGGCGAGCAGTACTTC
CASTQVGTGAGEQYF
>TRBD2|TRBV7-2|TRBJ2-5|once
TGTGCCAGCAGCCCGTCCAGCGGGAACCAAGAGACCCAGTACTTC
CASSPSSGNQETQYF
>TRBD1|TRBV6-1|TRBJ2-7|NA
TGTGCCAGCAGTGAGACAGGGGGCAGCTCCTACGAGCAGTACTTC
CASSETGGSSYEQYF
>TRBD2|TRBV7-2|TRBJ2-1|NA
TGTGCCAGCACCTTAGATGGGACTAGCGGGAGGTCCCATGAGCAGTTCTTC
CASTLDGTSGRSHEQFF
>NA|TRBV28|TRBJ2-7|NA
TGTGCCAGCAGTTCCCCTGCCTCGGGGATAAACTACGAGCAGTACTTC
CASSSPASGINYEQYF